The rows below give T cell receptor beta chains drawn from one sample of a study of cytomegalovirus exposure and HLA in healthy donors. Only in-frame clones appear in the TCRdb table, and some are missing; sequencing was by immunoSEQ multiplex PCR. Of about 44,000 clones in the sample, 93% were seen once. What was sequenced was PBMCs. Receptors were obtained from a woman younger than 30 in good health and CMV-seronegative. CDR3s include the opening cysteine and the closing phenylalanine or tryptophan. Fields, in order: J gene, D gene, clone size, V gene, CDR3 protein, CDR3 DNA. D genes are given only for firm matches. A clone size is listed for some rows: how often the clone was seen (once, few, many), or a class if it is expanded.

j_gene: TRBJ1-1
d_gene: .
abundance: once
v_gene: TRBV29-1
CDR3aa: CSVAYGGTEAFF
CDR3nt: TGCAGCGTTGCCTATGGGGGGACTGAAGCTTTCTTT

j_gene: TRBJ1-5
d_gene: .
abundance: .
v_gene: TRBV6-1
CDR3aa: CASSDSSDFYGNQPQHF
CDR3nt: TGTGCCAGCAGTGATTCGTCCGACTTTTATGGCAATCAGCCCCAGCATTTT

j_gene: TRBJ1-5
d_gene: TRBD1
abundance: once
v_gene: TRBV6-5
CDR3aa: CASSRGQGGNQPQHF
CDR3nt: TGTGCCAGCAGCCGCGGACAGGGGGGCAATCAGCCCCAGCATTTT

j_gene: TRBJ1-5
d_gene: TRBD1
abundance: .
v_gene: TRBV6-5
CDR3aa: CASSLGQVNQPQHF
CDR3nt: TGTGCCAGCAGCCTGGGACAGGTTAATCAGCCCCAGCATTTT

j_gene: TRBJ2-7
d_gene: .
abundance: .
v_gene: TRBV7-9
CDR3aa: CASSLAQGSEQYF
CDR3nt: TGTGCCAGCAGCTTAGCCCAGGGGAGCGAGCAGTACTTC

j_gene: TRBJ1-5
d_gene: .
abundance: .
v_gene: TRBV19
CDR3aa: CASSRGGNQPQHF
CDR3nt: TGTGCCAGTAGTCGGGGAGGGAATCAGCCCCAGCATTTT

j_gene: TRBJ1-1
d_gene: .
abundance: .
v_gene: TRBV9
CDR3aa: CASSVQGRGTEAFF
CDR3nt: TGTGCCAGCAGCGTACAGGGGAGAGGGACTGAAGCTTTCTTT

j_gene: TRBJ2-3
d_gene: .
abundance: .
v_gene: TRBV4-1
CDR3aa: CASSQVKDKGTDTQYF
CDR3nt: TGCGCCAGCAGCCAAGTCAAGGACAAAGGGACAGATACGCAGTATTTT

j_gene: TRBJ2-3
d_gene: .
abundance: .
v_gene: TRBV13
CDR3aa: CASSLGGGATDTQYF
CDR3nt: TGTGCCAGCAGCTTAGGAGGGGGGGCCACAGATACGCAGTATTTT

j_gene: TRBJ2-5
d_gene: TRBD2
abundance: .
v_gene: TRBV28
CDR3aa: CATRTSGDAETQYF
CDR3nt: TGTGCCACCAGGACTAGCGGGGACGCGGAGACCCAGTACTTC

j_gene: TRBJ2-3
d_gene: .
abundance: .
v_gene: TRBV5-1
CDR3aa: CASTEGSLSTDTQYF
CDR3nt: TGCGCCAGCACGGAGGGTAGCCTTAGCACAGATACGCAGTATTTT

j_gene: TRBJ2-7
d_gene: TRBD1
abundance: .
v_gene: TRBV6-6
CDR3aa: CASRGTESYEQYF
CDR3nt: TGTGCCAGCAGGGGGACAGAATCCTACGAGCAGTACTTC

j_gene: TRBJ1-4
d_gene: .
abundance: .
v_gene: TRBV18
CDR3aa: CASSPRQFGNEKLFF
CDR3nt: TGTGCCAGCTCACCCAGACAGTTCGGGAATGAAAAACTGTTTTTT

j_gene: TRBJ2-2
d_gene: .
abundance: .
v_gene: TRBV10-3
CDR3aa: CAMSPGQGTGELFF
CDR3nt: TGTGCCATGAGCCCGGGACAAGGGACCGGGGAGCTGTTTTTT

j_gene: TRBJ2-5
d_gene: TRBD2
abundance: .
v_gene: TRBV25-1
CDR3aa: CASREVGTSGRETQYF
CDR3nt: TGTGCCAGCAGGGAAGTGGGGACTAGCGGGAGGGAGACCCAGTACTTC

j_gene: TRBJ2-7
d_gene: .
abundance: .
v_gene: TRBV27
CDR3aa: CASSAWKYRKEYF
CDR3nt: TGTGCCAGCAGTGCCTGGAAATACAGGAAGGAGTACTTC

j_gene: TRBJ2-3
d_gene: .
abundance: .
v_gene: TRBV6-5
CDR3aa: CASSGGAGADTQYF
CDR3nt: TGTGCCAGCAGTGGGGGGGCAGGTGCAGATACGCAGTATTTT

j_gene: TRBJ2-1
d_gene: .
abundance: .
v_gene: TRBV5-1
CDR3aa: CASSLAVWGHNEQFF
CDR3nt: TGCGCCAGCAGCTTGGCAGTTTGGGGGCACAATGAGCAGTTCTTC

j_gene: TRBJ2-1
d_gene: TRBD2
abundance: .
v_gene: TRBV28
CDR3aa: CASWGGLTNNEQFF
CDR3nt: TGTGCCAGCTGGGGGGGACTCACGAACAATGAGCAGTTCTTC

j_gene: TRBJ2-3
d_gene: TRBD1
abundance: .
v_gene: TRBV5-4
CDR3aa: CASSDGTGRTDTQYF
CDR3nt: TGTGCCAGCAGCGACGGGACAGGGCGCACAGATACGCAGTATTTT

j_gene: TRBJ2-3
d_gene: TRBD2
abundance: .
v_gene: TRBV19
CDR3aa: CASTKTSGRSDTQYF
CDR3nt: TGTGCCAGTACCAAGACTAGCGGGAGGTCAGATACGCAGTATTTT

j_gene: TRBJ1-5
d_gene: TRBD1
abundance: few
v_gene: TRBV2
CDR3aa: CASAGGADQPQHF
CDR3nt: TGTGCCAGCGCAGGGGGCGCAGATCAGCCCCAGCATTTT

j_gene: TRBJ2-5
d_gene: .
abundance: .
v_gene: TRBV29-1
CDR3aa: CSVELSGVETQYF
CDR3nt: TGCAGCGTTGAACTCAGCGGTGTAGAGACCCAGTACTTC

j_gene: TRBJ2-5
d_gene: .
abundance: .
v_gene: TRBV19
CDR3aa: CASSPDTQETQYF
CDR3nt: TGTGCCAGTAGTCCTGACACCCAAGAGACCCAGTACTTC

j_gene: TRBJ2-1
d_gene: TRBD1
abundance: .
v_gene: TRBV19
CDR3aa: CASSRGQGRDEQFF
CDR3nt: TGTGCCAGTAGTAGAGGACAGGGAAGAGATGAGCAGTTCTTC

j_gene: TRBJ2-7
d_gene: TRBD2
abundance: .
v_gene: TRBV5-3
CDR3aa: CARSLTSGGLYEQYF
CDR3nt: TGTGCCAGAAGCTTGACTAGCGGGGGCCTCTACGAGCAGTACTTC

j_gene: TRBJ2-7
d_gene: .
abundance: .
v_gene: TRBV5-6
CDR3aa: CASSLYGSGLYEQYF
CDR3nt: TGTGCCAGCAGCTTGTATGGTAGCGGCTTATACGAGCAGTACTTC

j_gene: TRBJ1-2
d_gene: TRBD1
abundance: .
v_gene: TRBV5-1
CDR3aa: CASSSEGQGHYGYTF
CDR3nt: TGCGCCAGCAGCTCAGAGGGACAGGGGCACTATGGCTACACCTTC

j_gene: TRBJ2-5
d_gene: TRBD2
abundance: .
v_gene: TRBV25-1
CDR3aa: CASSEFRLASGETQYF
CDR3nt: TGTGCCAGCAGTGAATTCCGACTAGCATCCGGAGAGACCCAGTACTTC

j_gene: TRBJ2-2
d_gene: .
abundance: .
v_gene: TRBV7-2
CDR3aa: CASSLDWGELFF
CDR3nt: TGTGCCAGCAGCTTAGACTGGGGGGAGCTGTTTTTT

j_gene: TRBJ1-6
d_gene: .
abundance: once
v_gene: TRBV5-1
CDR3aa: CASSLEAGSYNSPLHF
CDR3nt: TGCGCCAGCAGCTTGGAAGCAGGCTCCTATAATTCACCCCTCCACTTT

j_gene: TRBJ2-5
d_gene: TRBD2
abundance: once
v_gene: TRBV7-9
CDR3aa: CASSLPQQAGGRETQYF
CDR3nt: TGTGCCAGCAGCTTACCCCAACAGGCGGGGGGAAGAGAGACCCAGTACTTC

j_gene: TRBJ2-5
d_gene: .
abundance: .
v_gene: TRBV5-1
CDR3aa: CASSPRGREETQYF
CDR3nt: TGCGCCAGCAGCCCGCGTGGCAGGGAAGAGACCCAGTACTTC

j_gene: TRBJ2-7
d_gene: TRBD1
abundance: .
v_gene: TRBV5-6
CDR3aa: CASSLVAGGSYEQYF
CDR3nt: TGTGCCAGCAGCTTGGTAGCAGGGGGCTCCTACGAGCAGTACTTC

j_gene: TRBJ2-2
d_gene: .
abundance: .
v_gene: TRBV2
CDR3aa: CASREGYRDFPGELFF
CDR3nt: TGTGCCAGCAGAGAAGGTTACAGGGATTTCCCCGGGGAGCTGTTTTTT

j_gene: TRBJ2-5
d_gene: TRBD2
abundance: .
v_gene: TRBV28
CDR3aa: CASSSPAGVETQYF
CDR3nt: TGTGCCAGCAGTTCCCCAGCGGGAGTGGAGACCCAGTACTTC

j_gene: TRBJ1-1
d_gene: .
abundance: .
v_gene: TRBV4-1
CDR3aa: CASSQDLGGWNTEAFF
CDR3nt: TGCGCCAGCAGCCAAGATCTGGGGGGGTGGAACACTGAAGCTTTCTTT

j_gene: TRBJ2-3
d_gene: .
abundance: .
v_gene: TRBV9
CDR3aa: CASSVDLIGDTQYF
CDR3nt: TGTGCCAGCAGCGTAGATCTAATCGGGGATACGCAGTATTTT

j_gene: TRBJ1-5
d_gene: TRBD1
abundance: .
v_gene: TRBV7-9
CDR3aa: CASSLVTGTGDSNQPQHF
CDR3nt: TGTGCCAGCAGCTTGGTGACCGGGACAGGGGATAGCAATCAGCCCCAGCATTTT

j_gene: TRBJ2-5
d_gene: .
abundance: .
v_gene: TRBV7-2
CDR3aa: CASSLGRLETQYF
CDR3nt: TGTGCCAGCAGCTTAGGGAGGCTGGAGACCCAGTACTTC

j_gene: TRBJ2-5
d_gene: TRBD1
abundance: .
v_gene: TRBV10-2
CDR3aa: CASTAPGQTREQYF
CDR3nt: TGCGCCAGCACTGCTCCGGGACAGACGAGGGAGCAGTACTTC

j_gene: TRBJ1-6
d_gene: .
abundance: .
v_gene: TRBV5-1
CDR3aa: CASSLVRTDFNSPLHF
CDR3nt: TGCGCCAGCAGCTTAGTTCGGACAGATTTTAATTCACCCCTCCACTTT

j_gene: TRBJ2-2
d_gene: TRBD1
abundance: .
v_gene: TRBV4-1
CDR3aa: CASSQGAMGQGNTGELFF
CDR3nt: TGCGCCAGCAGCCAAGGAGCAATGGGACAGGGGAACACCGGGGAGCTGTTTTTT

j_gene: TRBJ2-4
d_gene: .
abundance: .
v_gene: TRBV6-6
CDR3aa: CASSYPAAGGNIQYF
CDR3nt: TGTGCCAGCAGTTACCCCGCCGCAGGTGGTAACATTCAGTACTTC

j_gene: TRBJ1-1
d_gene: .
abundance: .
v_gene: TRBV28
CDR3aa: CASSFGSGQGDTEAFF
CDR3nt: TGTGCCAGCAGTTTTGGGTCTGGGCAGGGCGACACTGAAGCTTTCTTT

j_gene: TRBJ2-3
d_gene: .
abundance: .
v_gene: TRBV27
CDR3aa: CASSLVGGTADTQYF
CDR3nt: TGTGCCAGCAGTTTAGTTGGCGGGACGGCAGATACGCAGTATTTT

j_gene: TRBJ1-1
d_gene: .
abundance: .
v_gene: TRBV7-9
CDR3aa: CASSLGGGETEAFF
CDR3nt: TGTGCCAGCAGCTTAGGAGGCGGGGAAACTGAAGCTTTCTTT

j_gene: TRBJ1-1
d_gene: .
abundance: .
v_gene: TRBV5-1
CDR3aa: CASSLEGENTEAFF
CDR3nt: TGCGCCAGCAGCCTCGAAGGGGAAAACACTGAAGCTTTCTTT

j_gene: TRBJ1-1
d_gene: .
abundance: .
v_gene: TRBV2
CDR3aa: CASSARGTEAFF
CDR3nt: TGTGCCAGCAGTGCTCGGGGCACTGAAGCTTTCTTT

j_gene: TRBJ1-1
d_gene: .
abundance: .
v_gene: TRBV7-8
CDR3aa: CASSLSGDSNTEAFF
CDR3nt: TGTGCCAGCAGCTTATCCGGGGATTCGAACACTGAAGCTTTCTTT

j_gene: TRBJ2-5
d_gene: .
abundance: .
v_gene: TRBV23-1
CDR3aa: CASSQCRQAYRETQYF
CDR3nt: TGCGCCAGCAGTCAATGTAGACAGGCCTATCGGGAGACCCAGTACTTC

j_gene: TRBJ1-1
d_gene: .
abundance: .
v_gene: TRBV27
CDR3aa: CASSGGYTEAFF
CDR3nt: TGTGCCAGCAGTGGGGGGTACACTGAAGCTTTCTTT

j_gene: TRBJ2-5
d_gene: .
abundance: .
v_gene: TRBV28
CDR3aa: CASRRQDQETQYF
CDR3nt: TGTGCCAGCAGGCGACAGGACCAAGAGACCCAGTACTTC

j_gene: TRBJ1-2
d_gene: .
abundance: .
v_gene: TRBV5-1
CDR3aa: CASSLQEQGGYTF
CDR3nt: TGCGCCAGCAGCTTGCAGGAGCAGGGTGGCTACACCTTC

j_gene: TRBJ1-1
d_gene: .
abundance: .
v_gene: TRBV7-2
CDR3aa: CASSPRNTEAFF
CDR3nt: TGTGCCAGCAGCCCTCGGAACACTGAAGCTTTCTTT

j_gene: TRBJ2-1
d_gene: TRBD1
abundance: few
v_gene: TRBV7-9
CDR3aa: CASSNRDRDVNEQFF
CDR3nt: TGTGCCAGCAGCAACCGGGACAGGGATGTGAATGAGCAGTTCTTC